These 9 T cell receptor beta chains share one sample of origin, sequenced in a study of blood T cell repertoires in COVID-19. Here immunoSEQ multiplex PCR was the method, and the copy in TCRdb shows in-frame clones only, minus some. The data contain about 140,000 clones, more than 75% of them singletons. Sequencing input: peripheral blood. These receptors were collected from a woman aged 45-59 years with active or convalescent COVID-19.

This clone was picked up one time. The CDR3 here is CASSQDLVDSYGYTF. In nucleotides, the CDR3 is TGTGCCAGCAGCCAAGATCTGGTAGACAGCTATGGCTACACCTTC. This chain connects TRBV3-1 (or the pseudogene TRBV3-2) to TRBJ1-2, with a tentative D call TRBD1 (5 bases). The CDR3 has 15 residues. Per germline, CDR1 LGHDT and CDR2 YNNKEL (reference sequence). The V and J ends lost 0 bases and 4 bases respectively, with 12 bases between them.

V usage is TRBV19 and J usage is TRBJ1-4, with TRBD1 matching over 7 bases. Germline trimming cut 6 bases from V and 4 bases from J; bases unmatched to any gene: 2. There are 13 residues in the CDR3. Germline CDR1 LNHDA, CDR2 SQIVND (reference sequence). The CDR3 here is CASRGQYNEKLFF. The DNA for the CDR3 is TGTGCCAGTAGGGGACAGTATAATGAAAAACTGTTTTTT.

The chain joins TRBV10-3 to TRBJ2-3, with D maybe TRBD1 (5 bases). Germline CDR1 and CDR2: ENHRY and SYGVKD. Trimming pared 2 bases from V and 3 bases from J, leaving 9 bases between. The CDR3 is 14 residues long. The CDR3: CAISEPHRTDTQYF. DNA of the CDR3: TGTGCCATCAGTGAGCCCCACAGGACAGATACGCAGTATTTT.

Regarding this clone: The sample has other DNA sequences that encode this CDR3 too. CDR3 residues: CSVEGGQGVYEQYF. For the CDR3, the DNA is TGCAGCGTTGAGGGTGGGCAGGGGGTTTACGAGCAGTACTTC. V gene TRBV29-1 combines with J gene TRBJ2-7, with TRBD1 matching over 7 bases. This CDR3 comprises 14 residues. Per germline, CDR1 SQVTM and CDR2 ANQGSEA. V trimming: 3 bases; J trimming: 4 bases; junction bases outside the gene matches: 9.

The rearrangement uses TRBV6-1 and TRBJ2-3; 13 bases match TRBD2. The CDR3 length is 16 residues. Germline CDR1 and CDR2: MNHNS and SASEGT. The V and J ends lost 4 bases and 4 bases, in that order; junction bases with no gene match: 5. CDR3 in DNA: TGTGCCAGCAGTGCGGGACTAGCGGGGAAAGCAGATACGCAGTATTTT. Its protein is CASSAGLAGKADTQYF.

The chain joins TRBV4-2 to TRBJ1-1; D not certain. From germline, CDR1 is LGHNA and CDR2 YNFKEQ. This CDR3 is 14 amino acids long. V was clipped by 0 bases and J by 6 bases, with 11 bases between them. CDR3 bases: TGTGCCAGCAGCCAAGAACTGGGAGGCGCTGAAGCTTTCTTT. This codes for CASSQELGGAEAFF.

The chain recombines TRBV7-3 with TRBJ2-6; a possible D gene is TRBD1 (6 bases). From germline, CDR1 is SGHTA and CDR2 FQGTGA. The CDR3 is 13 amino acids. V lost 5 bases to trimming and J lost 13 bases, with 15 bases between them. The CDR3 loop reads CASSIRGHEVLTF. Written as DNA, the CDR3 is TGTGCCAGCAGCATCAGGGGCCACGAAGTCCTGACTTTC.

As regards this clone: At one end the junction does not follow the germline gene, possibly because of a read error. The V gene is TRBV7-7, the J gene TRBJ2-6, with 7 bases matching TRBD1. The length of the CDR3 is 16 residues. Germline V gene data show CDR1 as SSHAT and CDR2 as FNYEAQ (reference sequence). DNA of the CDR3: TGTGCTAGCAGCCCTGACAGGGTGTCTGGGGCCAACGTCCTGACTTTC. It codes for CASSPDRVSGANVLTF.

The chain carries TRBV4-3 and TRBJ1-5; D may be TRBD1 (5 bases). The CDR3 totals 14 residues. Germline lookup yields CDR1 LGHNA and CDR2 YSLEER. V gave up 1 base and J gave up 2 bases, with 6 bases separating them. CDR3 coding DNA: TGCGCCAGCAGCCAAGGCAGGGGCAATCAGCCCCAGCATTTT. Amino acids: CASSQGRGNQPQHF.